The clone carrying this T cell receptor beta chain appeared once. J lost 7 bases, V lost 0 bases, and 9 bases had no gene match. This CDR3 has 15 amino acids. CDR1 is SGDLS, CDR2 YYNGEE, per germline. This sample stems from a study of OX40 agonist ivuxolimab in advanced cancers. Sequencing used immunoSEQ multiplex PCR; TCRdb keeps in-frame clones, though not all of them. The sample shows just over 40,000 clones, around 87% of them seen only once. Sample: CD4+ or CD8+ T cells sorted from blood, taken in a trial of the OX40 agonist ivuxolimab. This receptor was identified in an adult with an advanced solid tumor such as melanoma, head and neck, liver or kidney cancer. The chain joins TRBV9 to TRBJ2-5, with 7 bases identical to TRBD1. CDR3 in amino acids: CASSVGSRGSGTQYF. In DNA, the CDR3 is TGTGCCAGCAGCGTAGGTTCCAGGGGGTCGGGGACCCAGTACTTC.